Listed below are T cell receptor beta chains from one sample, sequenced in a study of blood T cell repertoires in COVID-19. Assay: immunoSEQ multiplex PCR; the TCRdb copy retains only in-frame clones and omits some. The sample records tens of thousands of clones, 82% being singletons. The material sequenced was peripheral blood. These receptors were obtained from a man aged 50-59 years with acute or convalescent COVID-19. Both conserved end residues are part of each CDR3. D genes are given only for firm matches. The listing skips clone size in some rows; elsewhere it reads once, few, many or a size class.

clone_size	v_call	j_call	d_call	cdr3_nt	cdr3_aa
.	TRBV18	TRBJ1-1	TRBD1	TGTGCCAGCTCACCATCGACAGGGGAAGGCGCTGAAGCTTTCTTT	CASSPSTGEGAEAFF
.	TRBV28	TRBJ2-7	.	TGTGCCAGCAGTTCCCCCGCGGGGCGAGCCTACGAGCAGTACTTC	CASSSPAGRAYEQYF
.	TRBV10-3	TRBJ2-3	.	TGTGCCATCAGTGAGTCATCGAGAGCTAGCACAGATACGCAGTATTTT	CAISESSRASTDTQYF
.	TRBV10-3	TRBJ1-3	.	TGTGCCATCAGTGAGCGGCTTGATAGAGGCACCATATATTTT	CAISERLDRGTIYF
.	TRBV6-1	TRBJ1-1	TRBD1	TGTGCCAGCAGTGACCGGGACAGGCATGAAGCTTTCTTT	CASSDRDRHEAFF
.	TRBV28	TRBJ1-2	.	TGTGCCAGCAGTTTTCCTGGTCGCGGGGACTATGGCTACACCTTC	CASSFPGRGDYGYTF
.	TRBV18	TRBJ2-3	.	TGTGCCAGCTCACCTCCGAGTTCAGATACGCAGTATTTT	CASSPPSSDTQYF
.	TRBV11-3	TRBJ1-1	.	TGTGCCAGCAGCTTGGGGCTGAACACTGAAGCTTTCTTT	CASSLGLNTEAFF
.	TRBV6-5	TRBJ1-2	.	TGTGCCAGCAGTCACCCACAGAAATATGGCTACACCTTC	CASSHPQKYGYTF
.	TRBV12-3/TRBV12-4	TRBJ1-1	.	TGTGCCAGCAGCTTCGACTGGGGGCAGGCTTTCTTT	CASSFDWGQAFF
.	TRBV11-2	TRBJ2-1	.	TGTGCCAGCAGCTTTCTGGCTTCGGGGGCCTACAATGAGCAGTTCTTC	CASSFLASGAYNEQFF
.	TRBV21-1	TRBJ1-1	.	TGTGCCAGCAGCAAATCAACACGTCCGGGACAGGGGTCTGAAGCTTTCTTT	CASSKSTRPGQGSEAFF
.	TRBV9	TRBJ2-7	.	TGTGCCAGCAGCGTCATGGACAGCTACGAGCAGTACTTC	CASSVMDSYEQYF
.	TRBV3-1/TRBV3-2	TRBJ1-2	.	TGTGCCAGCAGCCAGTCCCTGTATGGCTACACCTTC	CASSQSLYGYTF
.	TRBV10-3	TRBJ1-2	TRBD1	TGTGCCATCAGTAACCGGGACAGGGGGCGAGGTAACTATGGCTACACCTTC	CAISNRDRGRGNYGYTF
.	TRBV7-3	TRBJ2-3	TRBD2	TGTGCCAGCAGCCTAGCGGGAGTTTTCACAGATACGCAGTATTTT	CASSLAGVFTDTQYF
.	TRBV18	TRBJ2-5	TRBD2	TGTGCCAGCTCACTGGGACTAGCGGGAGGCGCCTCACAAGAGACCCAGTACTTC	CASSLGLAGGASQETQYF
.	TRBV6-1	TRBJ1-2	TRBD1	TGTGCCAGCAGTGAAAACAGGGGCTCTAACTATGGCTACACCTTC	CASSENRGSNYGYTF
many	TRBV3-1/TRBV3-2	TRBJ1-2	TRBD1	TGTGCCAGCAGCCAACCCGCGAAGGGGGCAGGGGGCTACACCTTC	CASSQPAKGAGGYTF
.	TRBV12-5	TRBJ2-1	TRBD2	TGTGCTAGTGGTAGCGGGAGCATGAATGAGCAGTTCTTC	CASGSGSMNEQFF
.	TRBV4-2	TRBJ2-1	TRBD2	TGTGCCAGCAGCCGGGAGCGGGGAAATGAGCAGTTCTTC	CASSRERGNEQFF
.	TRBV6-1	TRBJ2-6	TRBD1	TGTGCCAGCAGTGAAGTCCGACAGGGGGCGCGCTTTGGGGCCAACGTCCTGACTTTC	CASSEVRQGARFGANVLTF
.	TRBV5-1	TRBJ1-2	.	TGCGCCAGCAGCTTGGCGATCGGTGGCGGGGGGAGCTATGGCTACACCTTC	CASSLAIGGGGSYGYTF
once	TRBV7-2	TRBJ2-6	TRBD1	TGTGCCAGCAGCCGCCGGACAGGGGGCACTGGGGCCAACGTCCTGACTTTC	CASSRRTGGTGANVLTF
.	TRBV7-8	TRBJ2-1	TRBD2	TGTGCCAGCAGCTTAGGATCTACCGGGACTAGCGGGAGTATCACCTACAATGAGCAGTTCTTC	CASSLGSTGTSGSITYNEQFF
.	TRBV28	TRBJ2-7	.	TGTGCCAGCAGTCTACAGGACCCCTACGAGCAGTACTTC	CASSLQDPYEQYF
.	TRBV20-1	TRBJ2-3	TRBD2	TGCAGTGCTAGTGGAGTCACTAGCGGGTCCCGCACGCAGTATTTT	CSASGVTSGSRTQYF
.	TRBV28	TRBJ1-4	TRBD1	TGTGCCAGCAGCCGAAGGATTACAGGGGGTGGTGAAAAACTGTTTTTT	CASSRRITGGGEKLFF
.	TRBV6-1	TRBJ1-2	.	TGTGCCAGCAGTGAGGACACGGAAGGCTTTAACTATGGCTACACCTTC	CASSEDTEGFNYGYTF
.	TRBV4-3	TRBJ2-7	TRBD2	TGCGCCAGCAGCTTAATCTTACTAGCGGGGCGTTCCTACGAGCAGTACTTC	CASSLILLAGRSYEQYF
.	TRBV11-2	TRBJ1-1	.	TGTGCCAGCAGCCCGCTCGGACAGCTAAACACTGAAGCTTTCTTT	CASSPLGQLNTEAFF
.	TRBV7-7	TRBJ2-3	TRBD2	TGTGCCAGCAGCACTAGCGGGATCACAGATACGCAGTATTTT	CASSTSGITDTQYF
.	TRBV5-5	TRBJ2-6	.	TGTGCCAGCAGCATGGGACACCCTGTGGCCAACGTCCTGACTTTC	CASSMGHPVANVLTF